This T cell receptor (beta chain) was sequenced during a study of blood T cell repertoires in COVID-19 (dated by TCRdb to the early 2020s). Broadly, across the study: Samples from collaborators originated in the United States, Italy and Spain and spanned both the acute and convalescent phases of COVID-19. The material from the prospective study consisted of cDNA or gDNA derived from T cells, B-cell-depleted T cells, or PBMCs. The dataset comprised deeply sampled blood TCRbeta repertoires from subjects exposed to, actively infected with, or recovered from COVID-19. The repertoires were released in a freely available public database intended as a resource for research on the immune response to SARS-CoV-2. The samples were drawn from the first 160 participants of the ongoing ImmuneRACE study and from some 1,300 subjects provided by 6 global collaborators. A de-identified subject ID, COVID-19 status, age in years and sex were almost always included in the sample metadata. HLA class I and class II types, where available, came from metadata supplied by the sample provider rather than from assay-based typing.

Each collaborating institution followed its own protocols to collect whole blood in K2EDTA tubes. For TCRbeta analysis, collaborator samples were shipped as frozen whole blood, as isolated PBMCs, or as DNA extracted from either sample type. In regard to this clone: Its antigen is unknown. No clone much larger than this one lies a single base away; base qualities are absent.

The immunoSEQ Assay, a bias-controlled multiplex PCR, was used to amplify TCRbeta CDR3 regions from genomic DNA. In the source study's methods: Within the assay, amplification of reference gene primers was used to estimate how many nucleated cells each sample contained. Sequence reads were collapsed and filtered to measure the absolute abundance of every unique TCRbeta CDR3 rearrangement. For each sample, productive Simpson clonality was calculated as the square root of Simpson's diversity index over productive rearrangements. Imported from immuneACCESS, the table was reduced by TCRdb to in-frame sequences with V and J called. These copies leave out some clones; in studies compared against another copy, an unresolved V gene accounts for under half, and the cause of the remainder is not known. The DNA was the basis for D and trimming; V, J and clone size are from that table. In this sample the table shows more than 250,000 clones, roughly 84% of which occur a single time. 1% of the sample is in the top ten clones.

Results and caveats for the whole study, not just this receptor: The amount of clinical and demographic metadata varied by source and participant and was provided uncurated.

Between the V and J ends, shortened by 6 bases and 0 bases respectively, the junction contains 14 bases. Reading from cysteine to phenylalanine, the CDR3 counts 15 amino acids. This entry keeps only the CDR3 DNA: 45 bases, framed from base 1. The germline V gene (reference sequence) gives CDR1 as SEHNR and CDR2 as FQNEAQ. This sequence uses TRBV7-9 and TRBJ1-1, with an unclear D gene assignment. The source of this sequence is a man between 50 and 59 years old with active or convalescent COVID-19. Input material: peripheral blood. The CDR3 has the sequence CASSSGGIMNTEAFF. The DNA sequence reads TGTGCCAGCAGTTCAGGAGGGATTATGAACACTGAAGCTTTCTTT.